The 4 T cell receptor beta chains presented below share a single source sample, sequenced in a study of T cells after yellow fever vaccination. TCRdb reanalysed the 5' RACE reads using MiXCR and keeps one entry per CDR3 protein. This table holds around 250,000 distinct CDR3 sequences, around 4.9% found once. Source: CD4+ T cells sorted from PBMCs, taken on the day of the yellow fever booster vaccination. These receptors were taken from a man in his late teens or twenties who received the YFV17D yellow fever vaccine.

This sequence joins TRBV12-3 or TRBV12-4 and TRBJ2-3; D is unresolved. CDR3 length: 14 amino acids. Deletions cut 6 bases from V and 3 bases from J, with 13 bases between. CDR3 protein: CASSSGRRTDTQYF. The DNA of the CDR3 is TGTGCCAGCAGCTCCGGCCGAAGGACAGATACGCAGTATTTT.

In its sample, this clonotype was seen a few times. This sequence joins TRBV5-1 and TRBJ2-7; D gene unclear. In germline, CDR1 is SGHRS, CDR2 YFSETQ. V shed 5 bases and J shed 12 bases, with 27 bases lying between them. The CDR3 covers 15 residues. The CDR3 here is CASSSGPAGPSTWYV. CDR3 nucleotide sequence: TGCGCCAGCAGTTCCGGACCCGCCGGGCCTTCAACTTGGTACGTC.

The chain carries TRBV20-1 and TRBJ1-6; unclear D gene. The V end lost 3 bases, the J end lost 8 bases, and 11 bases lay between the germline ends. The CDR3 spans 13 residues. Germline V CDR1 and CDR2: DFQATT, SNEGSKA (reference sequence). This CDR3 is CSASRGRDSPLHF. The CDR3, as DNA: TGCAGTGCTAGCCGGGGTCGGGATTCACCCCTCCACTTT.

In this sample, this clonotype turned up a few times. This chain uses TRBV24-1 with TRBJ2-2, with no clear D. The CDR3 sequence is 14 residues long. Germline V gene lookup returns CDR1 KGHDR and CDR2 SFDVKD. The V gene lost 1 base and the J gene lost 6 bases, with 8 bases spanning the gap. The CDR3 protein is CATSDLELPGELFF. In DNA, the CDR3 is TGTGCCACCAGTGATTTAGAGCTTCCCGGGGAGCTGTTTTTT.